Each of the 25 T cell receptor beta chains below was sequenced from the same sample in a study of T cell repertoires in cytomegalovirus infection. Their specific antigens are unknown. MiXCR, applied by TCRdb to the reads, yields one record per CDR3 protein. This sample has hundreds of thousands of distinct CDR3 sequences, with 40% to 50% found just once. Sequenced material: cultured PBMCs, taken from culture after CMV antigen stimulation. These receptor sequences come from a human donor in good health (CMV status not recorded). Some clones in this sample may be carry-over from other donors' samples.

This CDR3 reads CASSFRNPDSSRVQYF. CDR3 nucleotides: TGTGCCAGCAGTTTTCGTAACCCGGACAGTTCTCGAGTCCAGTACTTC. The chain joins TRBV12-3 or TRBV12-4 to TRBJ2-7, with D maybe TRBD1 (6 bases). This CDR3 has 16 amino acids. With 3 bases removed from V and 10 bases from J, the gap between germline ends came to 25 bases.

This clonotype has only a few counts. The chain links TRBV7-2 to TRBJ2-1; the match to TRBD2 covers 12 bases. The CDR3 loop spans 16 amino acids. CDR1 and CDR2 from the germline V gene are SGHTA and FQGNSA. V lost 5 bases and J lost 8; bases outside the gene matches: 10. CDR3 DNA: TGTGCCAGCAGCCTCCCCCGACTAGCGGGAGTGGATGAGCAGTTCTTC. It is translated as CASSLPRLAGVDEQFF.

The V and J genes are TRBV5-6 and TRBJ1-1, with unresolved D. Germline CDR1 SGHDT, CDR2 YYEEEE. V was shortened by 3 bases and J by 0 bases, with 12 bases between the two germline ends. The CDR3 consists of 15 residues. The CDR3 spells CASSYLQLLNTEAFF. The CDR3 DNA is TGTGCCAGCAGCTACCTTCAACTGTTGAACACTGAAGCTTTCTTT.

The rearrangement links TRBV29-1 to TRBJ1-3; 11 nucleotides match TRBD1. The length of the CDR3 is 14 residues. Germline loops: CDR1 SQVTM, CDR2 ANQGSEA. The V gene end was trimmed by 6 bases and the J gene end by 5 bases; junction bases not matched to a gene: 6. The CDR3 DNA reads TGCAGCGTGCGGGACAGGGGGTCCAGAAACACCATATATTTT. This sequence encodes CSVRDRGSRNTIYF.

This chain links TRBV6-8 with TRBJ2-1, with D tentatively TRBD2 (6 bases). Germline lookup yields CDR1 MNHGY and CDR2 SAAAGT. V lost 5 bases, J lost 3 bases, and 20 bases lay in between. The CDR3 spans 17 residues. As DNA, the CDR3 is TGTGCCAGCAGTACGGGGGTTCGGGCTTACGGCTACAATGAGCAGTTCTTC. Amino acid sequence: CASSTGVRAYGYNEQFF.

The chain carries TRBV12-3 or TRBV12-4 and TRBJ2-1, with TRBD2 identical over 12 bases. This CDR3 region has 17 residues. J lost 7 bases, V lost 3 bases, and 10 bases had no gene match. As DNA, the CDR3 is TGTGCCAGCAGTTTTAGGACTAGCGGGGAGAGGGGGAATGAGCAGTTCTTC. Protein: CASSFRTSGERGNEQFF.

This clonotype turned up a few times. This chain uses TRBV7-9 with TRBJ1-1; D not certain. CDR3 length: 12 amino acids. V was cut by 5 bases and J by 4 bases, with 8 bases left in between. Germline CDR1 is SEHNR and CDR2 is FQNEAQ (reference sequence). CDR3 loop: CASSRPGTEAFF. The CDR3 DNA reads as TGTGCCAGCAGCCGTCCGGGCACTGAAGCTTTCTTT.

The chain is built from TRBV6-1 and TRBJ1-5; 8 nucleotides match TRBD1. The CDR3 spans 16 residues. The V and J ends lost 8 bases and 0 bases, in that order; junction bases with no gene match: 9. The germline CDR1 and CDR2 sequences are MNHNS and SASEGT. CDR3 in DNA: TGTGCCAGCGCGTACAGGGGGTCTTATAGCAATCAGCCCCAGCATTTT. As protein: CASAYRGSYSNQPQHF.

This clonotype was found a few times. The chain combines TRBV7-9 with TRBJ1-2; 8 bases map to TRBD1. There are 15 residues in the CDR3. The V and J ends lost 0 bases and 4 bases, in that order; junction bases with no gene match: 4. Germline values: CDR1 SEHNR, CDR2 FQNEAQ (reference sequence). CDR3 protein: CASSLAGTGFYGYTF. In DNA form, the CDR3 reads TGTGCCAGCAGCTTAGCCGGGACAGGATTCTATGGCTACACCTTC.

Written as DNA, the CDR3 is TGCAGTGCTGGTAGACAGGGTTCGGATGGCTACACCTTC. This codes for CSAGRQGSDGYTF. The rearrangement uses TRBV20-1 and TRBJ1-2; 7 bases line up with TRBD1. The CDR3 loop spans 13 amino acids. Per the germline V gene, CDR1 is DFQATT and CDR2 is SNEGSKA (reference sequence). V dropped 5 bases and J dropped 6; count of bases not matched to a gene: 9.

The chain carries TRBV7-2 and TRBJ1-4, with D unresolved. V was pared by 5 bases and J by 5 bases, with 12 bases between. The CDR3 runs to 14 residues. Germline V gene lookup returns CDR1 SGHTA and CDR2 FQGNSA. Here the CDR3 reads CASSRSLQNEKLFF. As DNA, the CDR3 is TGTGCCAGCAGCCGTAGCCTTCAAAATGAAAAACTGTTTTTT.

This clonotype was seen a few times. Here the CDR3 reads CASSLVGRTSTDTQYF. The CDR3 DNA reads TGTGCCAGCAGCTTAGTAGGACGGACCAGCACAGATACGCAGTATTTT. V is TRBV11-2 and J is TRBJ2-3; D unresolved. Trimming shortened V by 1 base and J by 0 bases, and 11 bases separated the two germline ends. The CDR3 loop spans 16 amino acids. In germline, CDR1 is SGHAT, CDR2 FQNNGV.

The chain carries TRBV5-7 and TRBJ2-7; 10 positions match TRBD1. TRBV5-7 is an open reading frame, and its role is uncertain. The CDR3 totals 14 residues. Losses at the gene ends were 4 bases for V and 7 bases for J; bases not matched to a gene: 8. The CDR3, as DNA: TGTGCCAGCAGCAGGACAGGGGGGACCTTTGAGCAGTACTTC. It encodes CASSRTGGTFEQYF.

The chain employs TRBV20-1 and TRBJ1-5; 8 positions match TRBD1. There are 13 residues in the CDR3. J lost 7 bases, V lost 4 bases, and 6 bases had no gene match. Per germline, CDR1 DFQATT and CDR2 SNEGSKA (reference sequence). In DNA, the CDR3 is TGCAGTGCTAAGACAGGGGCAGAACAGCCCCAGCATTTT. Its protein product is CSAKTGAEQPQHF.

This clonotype was counted a few times. V gene TRBV7-2 combines with J gene TRBJ1-1, with 7 bases fitting TRBD1. This CDR3 is 14 amino acids long. V was clipped by 0 bases and J by 7 bases; unmatched bases: 5. CDR1 is SGHTA, CDR2 FQGNSA, per germline. The CDR3 here is CASSLAGTAFEAFF. CDR3 DNA sequence: TGTGCCAGCAGCTTAGCGGGGACAGCATTTGAAGCTTTCTTT.

The sample holds many counts of this clonotype. This chain links TRBV7-8 with TRBJ2-1; the match to TRBD2 covers 9 bases. The CDR3 sequence is 17 residues long. Germline trimming cut 1 base from V and 12 bases from J; bases unmatched to any gene: 16. Germline CDR1 SGHVS, CDR2 FQNEAQ. DNA of the CDR3: TGTGCCAGCAGCTTAGAGGGGGTGCTAGCGGGATTCCAGGGGCAGTTCTTC. This sequence encodes CASSLEGVLAGFQGQFF.

The V call is TRBV5-4, the J call TRBJ2-5; D ambiguous. There are 13 residues in the CDR3. Germline CDR1 SGHNT, CDR2 YYREEE (reference sequence). The V end lost 1 base, the J end lost 5 bases, and 9 bases lay between the germline ends. CDR3 sequence: CASSLKVWETQYF. In nucleotides, the CDR3 is TGTGCCAGCAGCTTGAAGGTTTGGGAGACCCAGTACTTC.

V gene TRBV6-6 combines with J gene TRBJ1-1; D is ambiguous. V was trimmed by 5 bases and J by 2 bases, leaving 9 bases between them. This CDR3 region has 13 residues. Germline loops: CDR1 MNHNY, CDR2 SVGAGI (reference sequence). CDR3 in DNA: TGTGCCAGCAGTGTATTGTACAACACTGAAGCTTTCTTT. It translates to CASSVLYNTEAFF.

This CDR3 is CASSLVKRETQYF. The CDR3 coding sequence is TGTGCCAGCAGCTTAGTCAAAAGGGAGACCCAGTACTTC. This chain uses TRBV11-2 with TRBJ2-5, with D hard to call. Trimming pared 1 base from V and 5 bases from J, leaving 8 bases between. Germline CDR1 SGHAT, CDR2 FQNNGV. The CDR3 totals 13 residues.

The chain couples TRBV10-3 to TRBJ2-3; D is possibly TRBD1 (6 bases). V dropped 3 bases and J dropped 6 bases, with 7 bases sitting between them. The V gene's germline CDR1 is ENHRY and CDR2 SYGVKD. The CDR3 loop spans 12 amino acids. The CDR3 protein is CAISDRGDTQYF. The CDR3 region has the DNA TGTGCCATCAGTGACAGGGGCGATACGCAGTATTTT.

The chain employs TRBV5-1 and TRBJ2-2; D unresolved. V shed 5 bases and J shed 3 bases, with 8 bases lying between them. The CDR3 extends over 13 amino acids. Germline V gene data show CDR1 as SGHRS and CDR2 as YFSETQ. The DNA of the CDR3 is TGCGCCAGCAGTGGGCAGGACACCGGGGAGCTGTTTTTT. Amino acid sequence: CASSGQDTGELFF.

The CDR3 protein is CASAMNRDLGPQHF. Written as DNA, the CDR3 is TGTGCCAGCGCCATGAACAGGGATTTGGGGCCCCAGCATTTT. The chain links TRBV12-3 or TRBV12-4 to TRBJ1-5; D is perhaps TRBD1 (6 bases). The CDR3 runs to 14 residues. The V gene lost 8 bases and the J gene lost 9 bases, with 20 bases spanning the gap.

The CDR3 nucleotides read TGTGCCAGCAGTTTACGGCGCACAGATACGCAGTATTTT. As protein: CASSLRRTDTQYF. This rearrangement joins TRBV27 to TRBJ2-3; D gene uncertain. The CDR3 covers 13 residues. Trimming removed 2 bases at V and 1 base at J, with 4 bases between. Germline CDR1 reads MNHEY; CDR2 reads SMNVEV (reference sequence).

This chain joins TRBV7-2 and TRBJ2-1; D perhaps matches TRBD2 (6 bases). V lost 9 bases to trimming and J lost 7 bases, with 28 bases between them. CDR1 and CDR2 from the germline V gene are SGHTA and FQGNSA. CDR3 length: 17 residues. The CDR3 loop is CARIIFTSGRGWNEQFF. The DNA of the CDR3 is TGTGCCAGAATAATATTTACCAGCGGGCGAGGGTGGAATGAGCAGTTCTTC.

This chain uses TRBV7-2 with TRBJ2-7; possibly TRBD1 or TRBD2 for D (5 bases each). V was pared by 4 bases and J by 0 bases, with 10 bases between. Germline V gene sequence: CDR1 SGHTA, CDR2 FQGNSA. CDR3 length: 14 amino acids. The CDR3 coding sequence is TGTGCCAGCAGCTCGGGACGGATCTCCTACGAGCAGTACTTC. Residues: CASSSGRISYEQYF.